This T cell receptor (beta chain) was sequenced in a study of CD8 T cells in Susac syndrome. The CDR3 runs to 13 residues. The germline V gene has CDR1 MNHEY and CDR2 SMNVEV (reference sequence). V shed 4 bases and J shed 7 bases, with 11 bases lying between them. cDNA came from around 0.5 to 1 ug RNA primed by random hexamers. TCRdb analysed the immunoSEQ multiplex PCR reads with MiXCR anew, one entry per CDR3 protein. The data hold some 130,000 distinct CDR3 sequences, with about 90% observed a single time. Specimen: CD8+ T cells from PBMCs. This TCR came from a human donor with multiple sclerosis. The V call is TRBV27, the J call TRBJ2-1; D remains ambiguous. CDR3 sequence: CASSWALGNEQFF. CDR3 nucleotides: TGTGCCAGCAGTTGGGCCCTTGGGAATGAGCAGTTCTTC.